Reported below is one T cell receptor beta chain. The data are from a study of blood T cell repertoires in COVID-19. About the study: Some COVID-19 samples were acute and others convalescent; all came from the United States, Italy and Spain. PBMCs, B-cell-depleted T cells, or T cells were the source of the cDNA or gDNA that made up the material.

In the original workflow: The authors estimated nucleated cell counts from reference gene primer amplification. Libraries were prepared by immunoSEQ multiplex PCR; TCRdb keeps only in-frame clonotypes and omits some of them. V and J calls and clone size come straight from that table; D and trimming were deduced from the DNA. This sample has more than 300,000 clones, with more than 75% found just once. The sequencing sample was made of peripheral blood. This TCR derives from a woman aged 50 to 65 with acute or convalescent COVID-19.

The CDR3 loop reads CASSRGLAGGSSYNEQFF. CDR3 DNA: TGCGCCAGCAGCCGCGGACTAGCGGGAGGAAGCTCCTACAATGAGCAGTTCTTC. This chain uses TRBV4-3 with TRBJ2-1; TRBD2 aligns across 14 bases. The CDR3 consists of 18 residues. The trim removed 4 bases at V and 0 bases at J, leaving 5 bases unmatched. Germline loops: CDR1 LGHNA, CDR2 YSLEER.